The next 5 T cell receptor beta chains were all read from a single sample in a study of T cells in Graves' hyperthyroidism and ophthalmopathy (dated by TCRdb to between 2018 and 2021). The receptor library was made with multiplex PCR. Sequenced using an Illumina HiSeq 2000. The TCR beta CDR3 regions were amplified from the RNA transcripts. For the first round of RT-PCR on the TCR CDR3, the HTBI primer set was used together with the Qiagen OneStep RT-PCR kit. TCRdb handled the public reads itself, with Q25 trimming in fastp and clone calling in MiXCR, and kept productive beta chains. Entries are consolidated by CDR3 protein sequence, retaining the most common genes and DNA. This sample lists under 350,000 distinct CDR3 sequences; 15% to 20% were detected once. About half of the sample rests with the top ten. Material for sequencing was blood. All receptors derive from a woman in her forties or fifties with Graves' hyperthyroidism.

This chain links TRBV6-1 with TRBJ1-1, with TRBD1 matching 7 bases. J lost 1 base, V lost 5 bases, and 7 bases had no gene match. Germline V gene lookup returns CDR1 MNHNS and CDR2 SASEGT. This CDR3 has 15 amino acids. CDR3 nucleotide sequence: TGTGCCAGCAGTCGCCCCGGGACAGAGAACACTGAAGCTTTCTTT. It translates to CASSRPGTENTEAFF.

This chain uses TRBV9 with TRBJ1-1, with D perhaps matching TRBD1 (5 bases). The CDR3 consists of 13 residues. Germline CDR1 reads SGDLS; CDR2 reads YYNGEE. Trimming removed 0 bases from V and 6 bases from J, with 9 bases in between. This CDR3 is CASSVVLGAEAFF. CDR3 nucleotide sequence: TGTGCCAGCAGCGTAGTTCTAGGGGCTGAAGCTTTCTTT.

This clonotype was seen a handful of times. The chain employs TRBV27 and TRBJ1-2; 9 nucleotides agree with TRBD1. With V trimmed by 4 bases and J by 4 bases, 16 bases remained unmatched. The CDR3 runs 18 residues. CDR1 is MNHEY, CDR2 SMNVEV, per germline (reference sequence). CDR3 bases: TGTGCCAGCAGTTCATCCGGGACAGGGTACGGTGTGGGCTATGGCTACACCTTC. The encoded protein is CASSSSGTGYGVGYGYTF.

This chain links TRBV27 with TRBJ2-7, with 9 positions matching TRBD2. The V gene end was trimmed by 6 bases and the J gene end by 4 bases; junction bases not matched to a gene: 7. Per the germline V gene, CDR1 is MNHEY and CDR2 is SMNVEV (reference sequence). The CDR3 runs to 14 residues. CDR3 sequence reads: CASRGFTSGYEQYF. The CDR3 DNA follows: TGTGCCAGCAGGGGATTCACTAGCGGGTACGAGCAGTACTTC.

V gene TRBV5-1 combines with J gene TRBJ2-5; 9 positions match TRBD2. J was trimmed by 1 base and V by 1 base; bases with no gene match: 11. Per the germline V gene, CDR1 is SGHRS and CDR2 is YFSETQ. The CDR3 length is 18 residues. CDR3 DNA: TGCGCCAGCAGCTTGATCGTTGGCCTAGCGGGATTCCAAGAGACCCAGTACTTC. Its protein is CASSLIVGLAGFQETQYF.